The present entry profiles one TCR beta chain with its context. Its antigen is as yet unknown. The sample belongs to a study of T cell responses to AZD1222 COVID-19 vaccine. Sequencing used immunoSEQ multiplex PCR; TCRdb keeps in-frame clones, though not all of them. The sample includes nearly 90,000 clones, around nine tenths of them seen just once. Whole-study results and caveats: Reportedly, nearly half of unique spike TCRs recognized epitopes outside B.1.351/B.1.1.7 mutations. Donors were chiefly white British, with a greater number of females, and clonal diversity was perhaps underestimated. The number of AZD1222 recipients seropositive at baseline was only five to seven. There were repertoire samples only from the period after the peak T cell response.

Germline V gene data show CDR1 as KGHSH and CDR2 as LQKENI. The CDR3 spans 16 residues. Trimming removed 3 bases at V and 2 bases at J, with 13 bases between. The sample in question was peripheral blood, obtained 28 days after the second AZD1222 dose. This rearrangement joins TRBV18 to TRBJ2-2; unclear D gene. The sequence derives from an adult who received the AZD1222 COVID-19 vaccine. The CDR3 loop is CASSPLSSLNTGELFF. DNA of the CDR3: TGTGCCAGCTCACCCCTAAGCAGCCTTAACACCGGGGAGCTGTTTTTT.